This is a list of T cell receptor beta chains from one sample in a study of blood T cell repertoires in COVID-19. Some clones are missing from TCRdb's copy, which holds only in-frame ones; the method was immunoSEQ multiplex PCR. The sample holds around 130,000 clones, 82% seen once. Sequencing was performed on peripheral blood. The receptors derive from a human donor in a cohort sampled during active COVID-19. CDR3s include the opening cysteine and the closing phenylalanine or tryptophan. The order of the fields is V gene, D gene, clone size, J gene, CDR3 protein, CDR3 DNA. A D gene is named only where the DNA matches it firmly. Size is stated for part of the rows, as once, few or many counts, or as a class when the clone is expanded.

v_gene: TRBV6-5; d_gene: NA; abundance: NA; j_gene: TRBJ1-1; CDR3aa: CASSQDKNTEAFF; CDR3nt: TGTGCCAGCAGTCAGGACAAGAACACTGAAGCTTTCTTT
v_gene: TRBV6-5; d_gene: TRBD1; abundance: once; j_gene: TRBJ2-7; CDR3aa: CASSRQGSSYEQYF; CDR3nt: TGTGCCAGCAGTCGACAGGGAAGCTCCTACGAGCAGTACTTC
v_gene: TRBV10-2; d_gene: NA; abundance: few; j_gene: TRBJ1-2; CDR3aa: CASRGGDWNRYTF; CDR3nt: TGCGCCAGCAGGGGAGGGGATTGGAATCGGTACACCTTC
v_gene: TRBV7-6; d_gene: NA; abundance: NA; j_gene: TRBJ2-2; CDR3aa: CASSLQVLAGELFF; CDR3nt: TGTGCCAGCAGCTTGCAGGTCCTCGCCGGGGAGCTGTTTTTT
v_gene: TRBV7-2; d_gene: TRBD1; abundance: NA; j_gene: TRBJ2-2; CDR3aa: CASSHRGPDGELFF; CDR3nt: TGTGCCAGCAGCCACAGGGGGCCAGACGGGGAGCTGTTTTTT
v_gene: TRBV5-8; d_gene: NA; abundance: NA; j_gene: TRBJ2-2; CDR3aa: CASRNTGELFF; CDR3nt: TGTGCCAGCCGGAACACCGGGGAGCTGTTTTTT
v_gene: TRBV19; d_gene: TRBD1; abundance: NA; j_gene: TRBJ1-2; CDR3aa: CASSILPGGGDGYTF; CDR3nt: TGTGCCAGTAGTATCCTTCCAGGGGGCGGGGATGGCTACACCTTC
v_gene: TRBV28; d_gene: TRBD1; abundance: NA; j_gene: TRBJ1-5; CDR3aa: CASSRGQDNQPQHF; CDR3nt: TGTGCCAGCAGCCGCGGACAGGACAATCAGCCCCAGCATTTT
v_gene: TRBV10-1; d_gene: TRBD1; abundance: NA; j_gene: TRBJ2-1; CDR3aa: CASSDWTGRYNEQFF; CDR3nt: TGCGCCAGCAGTGACTGGACAGGGCGCTACAATGAGCAGTTCTTC
v_gene: TRBV6-5; d_gene: NA; abundance: NA; j_gene: TRBJ1-1; CDR3aa: CASSYGAAVNTEAFF; CDR3nt: TGTGCCAGCAGTTACGGGGCAGCAGTCAACACTGAAGCTTTCTTT